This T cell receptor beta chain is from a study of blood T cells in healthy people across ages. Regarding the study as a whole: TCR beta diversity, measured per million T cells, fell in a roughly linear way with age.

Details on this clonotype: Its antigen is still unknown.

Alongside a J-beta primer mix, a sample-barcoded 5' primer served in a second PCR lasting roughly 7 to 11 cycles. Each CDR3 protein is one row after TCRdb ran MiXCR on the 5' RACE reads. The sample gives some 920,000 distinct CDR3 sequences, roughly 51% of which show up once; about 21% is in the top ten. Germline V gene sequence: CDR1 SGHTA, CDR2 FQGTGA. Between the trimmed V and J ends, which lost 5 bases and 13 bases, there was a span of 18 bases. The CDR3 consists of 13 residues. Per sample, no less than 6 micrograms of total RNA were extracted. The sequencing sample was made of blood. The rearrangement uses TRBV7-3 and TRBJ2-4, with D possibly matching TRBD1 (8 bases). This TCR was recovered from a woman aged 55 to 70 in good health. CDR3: CASSIRQGREQYF. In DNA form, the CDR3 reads TGTGCCAGCAGCATTCGACAGGGGAGGGAGCAGTACTTC.